This TCR beta chain was identified in a study of Ad26.COV2.S vaccination and SARS-CoV-2 variants. Libraries were prepared by immunoSEQ multiplex PCR; TCRdb keeps only in-frame clonotypes and omits some of them. The repertoire holds more than 400,000 clones, with about 90% as singletons. There are 15 residues in the CDR3. V trimming: 5 bases; J trimming: 0 bases; junction bases outside the gene matches: 3. CDR1 is SEHNR and CDR2 is FQNEAQ in the germline V gene (reference sequence). The treatment is: around 19 received Ad26.COV2.S at low or high dose, single or two shots; about five received placebo; per-sample allocation not given. The samples date from day 63 after the first vaccine or placebo injection.

The rearrangement uses TRBV7-9 and TRBJ2-7, with 11 bases aligning to TRBD2. The sequenced sample was peripheral blood, obtained in a trial of Ad26.COV2.S vaccine versus placebo. This receptor was obtained from a person aged 18-65 years who received the Ad26.COV2.S COVID-19 vaccine or a placebo. In nucleotides, the CDR3 is TGTGCCAGCAGCCCACTAGCGGGAGCCTCCTACGAGCAGTACTTC. It is translated as CASSPLAGASYEQYF. The whole variable domain, remainder taken from reference TRBV7-9 and TRBJ2-7, is DTGVSQNPRHKITKRGQNVTFRCDPISEHNRLYWYRQTLGQGPEFLTYFQNEAQLEKSRLLSDRFSAERPKGSFSTLEIQRTEQGDSAMYLCASSPLAGASYEQYFGPGTRLTVT.